This T cell receptor beta chain is drawn from a study of immune heterogeneity within non-small cell lung tumors. Study-level findings and limits: Site-unique high-frequency clones occurred alongside identical dominant CDR3 beta clonotypes that recurred across tumor sites within a patient.

Bulk tumor genomic DNA constituted the template, at 550 to 750 ng per sample. Each primary tumor yielded several biopsies, collected far apart from one another at surgery. Patients went through curative surgery, and their non-small cell lung cancer was untreated and newly diagnosed. The germline V gene encodes CDR1 MNHNS and CDR2 SASEGT. This CDR3 is built from 13 residues. The V gene lost 6 bases and the J gene lost 10 bases, with 13 bases spanning the gap. This clonotype is deemed large. Its antigen is unknown. TCR beta CDR3 was amplified by multiplex PCR, first round about 10 cycles, 32 V and 13 J primers. Each CDR3 protein is one row after TCRdb ran MiXCR on the multiplex PCR reads. The sample records under 15,000 distinct CDR3 sequences, under 30% being singletons.

This TCR came from a man aged 45 to 65 with non-small cell lung cancer. The genes are TRBV6-1 and TRBJ1-6; D remains unclear. The sequencing input was lung tumor tissue. The CDR3 coding sequence is TGTGCCAGCAGCCCCGGACGGGCCTCACCCCTCCACTTT. The encoded protein is CASSPGRASPLHF.